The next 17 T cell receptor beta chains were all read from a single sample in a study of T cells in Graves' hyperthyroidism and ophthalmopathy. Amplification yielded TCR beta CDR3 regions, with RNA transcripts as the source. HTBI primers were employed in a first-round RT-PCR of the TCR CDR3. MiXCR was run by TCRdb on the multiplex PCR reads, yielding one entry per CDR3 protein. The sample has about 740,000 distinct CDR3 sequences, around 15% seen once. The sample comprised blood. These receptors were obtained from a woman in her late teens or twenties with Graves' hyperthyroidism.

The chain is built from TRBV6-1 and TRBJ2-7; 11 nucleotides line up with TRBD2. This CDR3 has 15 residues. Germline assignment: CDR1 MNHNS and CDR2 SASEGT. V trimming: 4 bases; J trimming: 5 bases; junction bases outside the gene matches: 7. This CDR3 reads CASSGRLAGTNEQYF. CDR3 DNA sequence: TGTGCCAGCAGTGGCCGACTAGCGGGAACTAACGAGCAGTACTTC.

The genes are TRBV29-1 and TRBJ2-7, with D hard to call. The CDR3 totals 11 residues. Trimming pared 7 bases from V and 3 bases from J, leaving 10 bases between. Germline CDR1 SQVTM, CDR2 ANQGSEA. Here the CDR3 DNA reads TGCAGCGGCCGGACCAACTACGAGCAGTACTTC. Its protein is CSGRTNYEQYF.

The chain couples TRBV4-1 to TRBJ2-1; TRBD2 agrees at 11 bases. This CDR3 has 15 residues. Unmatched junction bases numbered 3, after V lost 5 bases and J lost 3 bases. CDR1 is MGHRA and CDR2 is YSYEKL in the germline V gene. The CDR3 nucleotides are TGCGCCAGCAGCGAACTAGCGGGGGACTACAATGAGCAGTTCTTC. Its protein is CASSELAGDYNEQFF.

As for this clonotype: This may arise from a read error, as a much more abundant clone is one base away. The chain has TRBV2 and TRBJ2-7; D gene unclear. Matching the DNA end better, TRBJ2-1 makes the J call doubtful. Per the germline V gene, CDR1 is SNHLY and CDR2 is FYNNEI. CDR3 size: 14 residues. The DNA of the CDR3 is TGTGCCAGCATCCCAAAGCGAAGCTCCTACGAGCAGTTCTTC. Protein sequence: CASIPKRSSYEQFF.

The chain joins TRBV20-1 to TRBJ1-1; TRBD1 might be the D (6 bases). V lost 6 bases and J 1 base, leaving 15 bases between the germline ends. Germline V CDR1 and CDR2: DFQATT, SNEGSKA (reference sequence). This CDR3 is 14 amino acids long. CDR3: CSASKGGSNTEAFF. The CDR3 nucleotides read TGCAGTGCGTCCAAAGGGGGGTCGAACACTGAAGCTTTCTTT.

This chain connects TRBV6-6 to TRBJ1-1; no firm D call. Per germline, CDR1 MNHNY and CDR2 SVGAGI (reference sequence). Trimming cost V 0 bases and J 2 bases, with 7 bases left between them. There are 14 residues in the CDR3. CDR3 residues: CASSYSVINTEAFF. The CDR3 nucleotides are TGTGCCAGCAGTTACTCGGTGATTAACACTGAAGCTTTCTTT.

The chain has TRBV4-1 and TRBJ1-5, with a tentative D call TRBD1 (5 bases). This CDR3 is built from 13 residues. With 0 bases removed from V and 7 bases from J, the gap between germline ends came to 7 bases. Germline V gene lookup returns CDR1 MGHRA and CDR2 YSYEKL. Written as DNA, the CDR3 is TGCGCCAGCAGCCAAGATTGGGGCCAGCCCCAGCATTTT. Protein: CASSQDWGQPQHF.

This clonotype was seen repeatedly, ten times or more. The CDR3 loop is CSASLQHYEQYF. In DNA, the CDR3 is TGCAGTGCTAGTCTTCAGCACTACGAGCAGTACTTC. The V and J genes are TRBV20-1 and TRBJ2-7; D not certain. V lost 3 bases, J lost 3 bases, and 9 bases lay in between. Germline CDR1 DFQATT, CDR2 SNEGSKA (reference sequence). The CDR3 spans 12 residues.

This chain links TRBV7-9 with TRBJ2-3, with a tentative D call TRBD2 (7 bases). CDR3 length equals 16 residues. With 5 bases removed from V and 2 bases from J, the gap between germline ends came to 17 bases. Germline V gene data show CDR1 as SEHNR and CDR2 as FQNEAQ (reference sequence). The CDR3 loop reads CASSPREGEYTDTQYF. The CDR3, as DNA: TGTGCCAGCAGCCCAAGGGAGGGGGAGTACACAGATACGCAGTATTTT.

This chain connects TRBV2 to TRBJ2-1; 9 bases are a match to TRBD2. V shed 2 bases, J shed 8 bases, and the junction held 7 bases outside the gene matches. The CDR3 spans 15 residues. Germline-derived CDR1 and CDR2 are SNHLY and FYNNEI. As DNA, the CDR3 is TGTGCCAGCAGTGAATTGGGCGGGGGGGCCTATGAGCAGTTCTTC. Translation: CASSELGGGAYEQFF.

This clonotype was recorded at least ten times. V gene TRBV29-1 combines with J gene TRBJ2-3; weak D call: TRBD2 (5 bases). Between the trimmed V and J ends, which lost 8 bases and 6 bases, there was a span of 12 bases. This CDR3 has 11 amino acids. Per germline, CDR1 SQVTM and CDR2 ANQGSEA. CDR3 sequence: CSSQASDTQYF. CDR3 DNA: TGCAGCTCTCAGGCTAGCGATACGCAGTATTTT.

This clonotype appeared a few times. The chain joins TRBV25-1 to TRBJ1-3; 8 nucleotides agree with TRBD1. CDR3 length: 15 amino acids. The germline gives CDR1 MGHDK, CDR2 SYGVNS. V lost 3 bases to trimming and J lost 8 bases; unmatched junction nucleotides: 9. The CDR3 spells CASSDRTGSLDTIYF. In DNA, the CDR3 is TGTGCCAGCAGTGACCGGACAGGGTCGCTGGACACCATATATTTT.

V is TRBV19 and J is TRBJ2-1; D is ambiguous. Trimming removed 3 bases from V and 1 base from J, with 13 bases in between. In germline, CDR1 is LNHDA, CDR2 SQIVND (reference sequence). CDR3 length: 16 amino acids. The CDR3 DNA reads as TGTGCCAGTAGTATTTTTGCGCAAGCGTCCTACAATGAGCAGTTCTTC. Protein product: CASSIFAQASYNEQFF.

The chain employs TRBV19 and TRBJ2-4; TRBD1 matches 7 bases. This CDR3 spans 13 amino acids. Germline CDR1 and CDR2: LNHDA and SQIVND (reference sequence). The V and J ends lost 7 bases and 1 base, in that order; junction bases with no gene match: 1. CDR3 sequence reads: CASTDRAKNIQYF. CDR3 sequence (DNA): TGTGCCAGTACGGACAGGGCCAAAAACATTCAGTACTTC.

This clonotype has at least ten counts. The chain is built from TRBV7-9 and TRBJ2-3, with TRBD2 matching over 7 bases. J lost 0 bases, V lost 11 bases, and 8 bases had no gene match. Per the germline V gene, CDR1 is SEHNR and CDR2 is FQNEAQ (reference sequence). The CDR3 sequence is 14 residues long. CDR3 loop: CALTGGPSTDTQYF. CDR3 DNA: TGTGCCTTGACGGGAGGCCCTAGCACAGATACGCAGTATTTT.

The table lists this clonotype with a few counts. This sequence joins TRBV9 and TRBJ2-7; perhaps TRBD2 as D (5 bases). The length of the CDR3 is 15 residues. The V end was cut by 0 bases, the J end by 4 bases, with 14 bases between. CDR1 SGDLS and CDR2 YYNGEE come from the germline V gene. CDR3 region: CASSVDRAGRYEQYF. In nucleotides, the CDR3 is TGTGCCAGCAGCGTAGATCGGGCGGGTCGGTACGAGCAGTACTTC. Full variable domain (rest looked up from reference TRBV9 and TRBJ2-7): DSGVTQTPKHLITATGQRVTLRCSPRSGDLSVYWYQQSLDQGLQFLIQYYNGEERAKGNILERFSAQQFPDLHSELNLSSLELGDSALYFCASSVDRAGRYEQYFGPGTRLTVT.

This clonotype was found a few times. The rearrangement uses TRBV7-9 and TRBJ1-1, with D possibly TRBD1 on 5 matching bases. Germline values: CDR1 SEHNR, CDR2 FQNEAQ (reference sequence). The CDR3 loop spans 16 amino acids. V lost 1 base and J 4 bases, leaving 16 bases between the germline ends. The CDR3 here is CASSLGGGEVGTEAFF. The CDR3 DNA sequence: TGTGCCAGCAGCTTAGGGGGAGGGGAAGTCGGCACTGAAGCTTTCTTT.